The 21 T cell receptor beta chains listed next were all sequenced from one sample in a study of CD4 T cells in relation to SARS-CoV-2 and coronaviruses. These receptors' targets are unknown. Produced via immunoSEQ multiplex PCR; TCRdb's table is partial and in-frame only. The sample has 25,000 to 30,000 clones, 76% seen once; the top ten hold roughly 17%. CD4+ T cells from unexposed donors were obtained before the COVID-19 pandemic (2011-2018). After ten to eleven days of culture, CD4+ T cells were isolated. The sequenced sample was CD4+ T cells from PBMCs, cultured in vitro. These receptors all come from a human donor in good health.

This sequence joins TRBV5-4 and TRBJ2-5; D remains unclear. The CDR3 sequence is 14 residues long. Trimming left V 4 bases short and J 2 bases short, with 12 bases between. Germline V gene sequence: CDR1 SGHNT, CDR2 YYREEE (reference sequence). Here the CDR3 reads CASSRGSEQETQYF. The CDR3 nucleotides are TGTGCCAGCAGCCGTGGTTCTGAGCAAGAGACCCAGTACTTC.

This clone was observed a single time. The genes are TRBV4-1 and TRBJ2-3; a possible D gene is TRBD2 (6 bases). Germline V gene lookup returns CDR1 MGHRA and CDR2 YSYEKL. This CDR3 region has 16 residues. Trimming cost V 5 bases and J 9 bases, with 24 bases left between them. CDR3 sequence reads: CASSDQPKRTRGTQYF. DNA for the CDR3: TGCGCCAGCAGCGATCAGCCGAAACGAACTCGGGGGACGCAGTATTTT.

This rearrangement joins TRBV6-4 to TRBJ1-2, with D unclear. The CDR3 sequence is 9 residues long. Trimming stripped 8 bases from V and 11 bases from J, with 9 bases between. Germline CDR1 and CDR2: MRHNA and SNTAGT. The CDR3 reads CASAWGYTF. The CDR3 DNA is TGTGCCAGCGCGTGGGGTTACACCTTC.

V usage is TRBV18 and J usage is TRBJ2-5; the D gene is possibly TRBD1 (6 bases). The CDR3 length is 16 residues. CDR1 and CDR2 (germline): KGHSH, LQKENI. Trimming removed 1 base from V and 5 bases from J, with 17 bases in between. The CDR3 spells CASSPLGQGGGETQYF. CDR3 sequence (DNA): TGTGCCAGCTCACCACTTGGCCAAGGGGGTGGCGAGACCCAGTACTTC.

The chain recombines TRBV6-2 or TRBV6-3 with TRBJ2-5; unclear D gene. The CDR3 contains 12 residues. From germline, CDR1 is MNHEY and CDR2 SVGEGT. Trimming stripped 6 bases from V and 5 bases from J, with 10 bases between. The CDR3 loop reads CASSPRRETQYF. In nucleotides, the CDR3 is TGTGCCAGCAGCCCAAGGCGGGAGACCCAGTACTTC.

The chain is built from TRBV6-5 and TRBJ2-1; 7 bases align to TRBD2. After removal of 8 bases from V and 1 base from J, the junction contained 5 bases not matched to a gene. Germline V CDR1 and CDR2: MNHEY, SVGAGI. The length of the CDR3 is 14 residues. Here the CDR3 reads CASSAGESYNEQFF. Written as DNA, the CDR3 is TGTGCCAGCTCGGCGGGGGAATCCTACAATGAGCAGTTCTTC.

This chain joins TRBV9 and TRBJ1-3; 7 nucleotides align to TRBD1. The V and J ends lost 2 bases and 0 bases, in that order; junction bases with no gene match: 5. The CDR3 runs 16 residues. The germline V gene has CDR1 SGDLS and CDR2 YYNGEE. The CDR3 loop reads CASSVSGQYSGNTIYF. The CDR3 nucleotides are TGTGCCAGCAGCGTGTCGGGACAGTACTCTGGAAACACCATATATTTT.

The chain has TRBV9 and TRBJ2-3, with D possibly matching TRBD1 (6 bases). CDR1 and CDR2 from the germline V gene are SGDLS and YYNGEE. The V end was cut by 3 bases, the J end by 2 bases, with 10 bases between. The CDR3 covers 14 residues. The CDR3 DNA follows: TGTGCCAGCAGCGCCGGACAGTTCACAGATACGCAGTATTTT. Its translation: CASSAGQFTDTQYF.

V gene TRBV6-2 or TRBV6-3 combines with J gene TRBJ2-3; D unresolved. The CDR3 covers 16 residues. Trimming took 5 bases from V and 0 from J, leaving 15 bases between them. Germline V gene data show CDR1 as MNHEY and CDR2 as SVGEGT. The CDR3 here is CASSDPHQASTDTQYF. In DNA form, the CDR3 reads TGTGCCAGCAGTGATCCTCACCAGGCTAGCACAGATACGCAGTATTTT.

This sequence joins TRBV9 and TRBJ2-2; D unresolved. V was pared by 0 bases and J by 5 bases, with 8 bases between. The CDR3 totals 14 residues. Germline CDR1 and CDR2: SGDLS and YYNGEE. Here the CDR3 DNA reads TGTGCCAGCAGCGTAGAGTTCAGGACCGGGGAGCTGTTTTTT. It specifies CASSVEFRTGELFF. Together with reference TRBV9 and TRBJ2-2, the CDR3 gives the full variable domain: DSGVTQTPKHLITATGQRVTLRCSPRSGDLSVYWYQQSLDQGLQFLIQYYNGEERAKGNILERFSAQQFPDLHSELNLSSLELGDSALYFCASSVEFRTGELFFGEGSRLTVL.

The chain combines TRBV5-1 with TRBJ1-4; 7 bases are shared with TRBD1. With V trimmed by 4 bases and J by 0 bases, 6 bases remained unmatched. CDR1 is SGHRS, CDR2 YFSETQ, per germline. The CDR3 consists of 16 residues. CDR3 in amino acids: CASSPDRTATNEKLFF. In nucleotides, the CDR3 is TGCGCCAGCAGCCCGGACAGGACTGCAACTAATGAAAAACTGTTTTTT.

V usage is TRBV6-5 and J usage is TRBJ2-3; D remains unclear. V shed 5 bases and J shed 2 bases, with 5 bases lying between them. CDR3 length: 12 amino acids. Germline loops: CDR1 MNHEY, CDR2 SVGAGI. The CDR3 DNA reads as TGTGCCAGCAGTCAAAACACAGATACGCAGTATTTT. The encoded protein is CASSQNTDTQYF.

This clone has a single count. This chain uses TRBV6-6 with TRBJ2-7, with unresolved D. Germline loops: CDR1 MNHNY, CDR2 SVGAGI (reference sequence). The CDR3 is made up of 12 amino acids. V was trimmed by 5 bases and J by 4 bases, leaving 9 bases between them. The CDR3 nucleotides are TGTGCCAGCAGTCGCAGTAGTTACGAGCAGTACTTC. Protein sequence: CASSRSSYEQYF.

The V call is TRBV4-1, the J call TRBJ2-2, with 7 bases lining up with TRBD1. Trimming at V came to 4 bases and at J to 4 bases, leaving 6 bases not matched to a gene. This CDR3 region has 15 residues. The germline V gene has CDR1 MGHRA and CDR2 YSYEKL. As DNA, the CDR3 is TGCGCCAGCAGCCCTGGGGGACAGACCACCGGGGAGCTGTTTTTT. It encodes CASSPGGQTTGELFF.

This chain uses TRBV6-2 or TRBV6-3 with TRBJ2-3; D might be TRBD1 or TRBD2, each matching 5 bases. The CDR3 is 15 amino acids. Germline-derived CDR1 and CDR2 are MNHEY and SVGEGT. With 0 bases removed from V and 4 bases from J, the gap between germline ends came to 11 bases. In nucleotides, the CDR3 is TGTGCCAGCAGTTACTCGAAGGGACCGCCAGATACGCAGTATTTT. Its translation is CASSYSKGPPDTQYF.

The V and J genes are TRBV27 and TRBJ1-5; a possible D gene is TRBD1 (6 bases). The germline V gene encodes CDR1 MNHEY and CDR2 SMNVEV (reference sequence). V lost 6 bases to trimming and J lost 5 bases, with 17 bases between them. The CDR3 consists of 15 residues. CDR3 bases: TGTGCCAGCAGAGGATTCTCCAGGGGCGATCAGCCCCAGCATTTT. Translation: CASRGFSRGDQPQHF.

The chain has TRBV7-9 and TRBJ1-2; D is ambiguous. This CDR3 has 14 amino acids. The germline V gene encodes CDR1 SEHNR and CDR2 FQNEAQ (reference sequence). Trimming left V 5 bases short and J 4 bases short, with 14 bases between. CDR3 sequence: CASSPSNDLYGYTF. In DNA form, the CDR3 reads TGTGCCAGCAGCCCATCCAATGACCTCTATGGCTACACCTTC.

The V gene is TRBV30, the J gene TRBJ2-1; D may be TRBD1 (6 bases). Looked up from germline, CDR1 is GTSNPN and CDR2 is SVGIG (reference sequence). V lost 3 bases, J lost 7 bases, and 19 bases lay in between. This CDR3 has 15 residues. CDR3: CAWSAGTRGLNEQFF. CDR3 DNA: TGTGCCTGGAGCGCCGGGACACGGGGCTTAAATGAGCAGTTCTTC.

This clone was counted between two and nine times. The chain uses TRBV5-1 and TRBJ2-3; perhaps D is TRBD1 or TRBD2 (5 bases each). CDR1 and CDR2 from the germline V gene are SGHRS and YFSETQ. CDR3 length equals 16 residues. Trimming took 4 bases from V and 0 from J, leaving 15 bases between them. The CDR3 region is CASSDGAGISTDTQYF. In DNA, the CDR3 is TGCGCCAGCAGCGACGGGGCAGGGATAAGCACAGATACGCAGTATTTT. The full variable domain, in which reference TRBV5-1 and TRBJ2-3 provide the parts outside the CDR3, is KAGVTQTPRYLIKTRGQQVTLSCSPISGHRSVSWYQQTPGQGLQFLFEYFSETQRNKGNFPGRFSGRQFSNSRSEMNVSTLELGDSALYLCASSDGAGISTDTQYFGPGTRLTVL.

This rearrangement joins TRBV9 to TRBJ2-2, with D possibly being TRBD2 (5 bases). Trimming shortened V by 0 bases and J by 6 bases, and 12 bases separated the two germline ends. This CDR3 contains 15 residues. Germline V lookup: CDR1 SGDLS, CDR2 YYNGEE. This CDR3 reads CASSVVAGVPGELFF. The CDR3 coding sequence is TGTGCCAGCAGCGTAGTGGCGGGTGTACCCGGGGAGCTGTTTTTT.

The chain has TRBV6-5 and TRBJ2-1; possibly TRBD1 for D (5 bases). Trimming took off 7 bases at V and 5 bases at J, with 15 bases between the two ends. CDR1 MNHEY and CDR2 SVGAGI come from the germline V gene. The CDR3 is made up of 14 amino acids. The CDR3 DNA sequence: TGTGCCAGCATTCCTTGGACAACAGACAATGAGCAGTTCTTC. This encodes CASIPWTTDNEQFF.